These 2 T cell receptor beta chains originate from one sample sequenced in a study of T cell changes during pregnancy in multiple sclerosis. Data came from immunoSEQ multiplex PCR; TCRdb stores just in-frame clones and leaves some out. This table holds tens of thousands of clones, roughly 93% found once. Sequenced here: peripheral blood, sampled in the second trimester of pregnancy. These receptors originate from a female donor with multiple sclerosis, enrolled in a pregnancy study.

The V call is TRBV5-1, the J call TRBJ2-7; 10 bases match TRBD2. The CDR3 length is 17 residues. Looked up from germline, CDR1 is SGHRS and CDR2 is YFSETQ. V gave up 2 bases and J gave up 5 bases; unmatched junction bases: 13. The CDR3 spells CASSLSSGGRGSNEQYF. For the CDR3, the DNA is TGCGCCAGCAGCTTATCTAGCGGGGGCCGAGGGTCGAACGAGCAGTACTTC.

The gene calls are TRBV2 and TRBJ1-1; 10 bases fit TRBD1. J gave up 11 bases and V 6 bases, and 6 bases lay outside the gene matches. The germline CDR1 and CDR2 sequences are SNHLY and FYNNEI. The CDR3 has 12 residues. This chain's CDR3 is CASSRQGASAFF. The CDR3 DNA reads as TGTGCCAGCAGCAGACAGGGGGCGTCGGCTTTCTTT.